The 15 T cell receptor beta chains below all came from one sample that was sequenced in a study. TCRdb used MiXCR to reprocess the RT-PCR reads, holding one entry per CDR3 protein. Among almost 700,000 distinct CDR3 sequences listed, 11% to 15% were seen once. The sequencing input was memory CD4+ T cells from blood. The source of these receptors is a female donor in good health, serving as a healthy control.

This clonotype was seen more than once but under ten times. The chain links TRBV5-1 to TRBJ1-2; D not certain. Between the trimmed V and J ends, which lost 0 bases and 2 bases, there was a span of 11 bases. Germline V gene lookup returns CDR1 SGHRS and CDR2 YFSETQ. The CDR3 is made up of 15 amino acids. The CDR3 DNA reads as TGCGCCAGCAGCTTGGATGGGGATTACAACTATGGCTACACCTTC. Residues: CASSLDGDYNYGYTF.

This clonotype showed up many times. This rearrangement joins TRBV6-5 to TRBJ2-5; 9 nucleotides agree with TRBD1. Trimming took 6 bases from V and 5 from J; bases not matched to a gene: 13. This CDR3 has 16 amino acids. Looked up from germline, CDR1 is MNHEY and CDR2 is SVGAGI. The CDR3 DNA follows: TGTGCCAGCAGGTCTCCGGGACAGGGTCGGGGGGAGACCCAGTACTTC. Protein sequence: CASRSPGQGRGETQYF.

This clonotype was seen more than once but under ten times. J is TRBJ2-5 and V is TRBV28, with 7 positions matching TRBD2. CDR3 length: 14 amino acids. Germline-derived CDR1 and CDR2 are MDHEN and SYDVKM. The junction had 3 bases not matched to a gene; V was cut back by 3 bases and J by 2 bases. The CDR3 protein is CASSLGGIQETQYF. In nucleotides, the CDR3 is TGTGCCAGCAGTTTGGGGGGGATTCAAGAGACCCAGTACTTC.

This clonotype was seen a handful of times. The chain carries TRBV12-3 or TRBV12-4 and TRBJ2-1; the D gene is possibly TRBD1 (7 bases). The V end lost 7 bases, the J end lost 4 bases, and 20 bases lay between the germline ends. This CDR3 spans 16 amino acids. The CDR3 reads CASTFRGAGEYNEQFF. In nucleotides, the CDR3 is TGTGCCAGCACCTTCAGGGGGGCAGGGGAATACAATGAGCAGTTCTTC.

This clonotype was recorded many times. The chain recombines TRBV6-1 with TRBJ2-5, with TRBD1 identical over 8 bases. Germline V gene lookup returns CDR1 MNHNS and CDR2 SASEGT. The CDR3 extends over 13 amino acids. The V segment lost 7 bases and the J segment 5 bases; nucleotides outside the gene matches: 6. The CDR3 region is CASNDRGSETQYF. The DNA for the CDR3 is TGTGCCAGCAATGACAGGGGCTCGGAGACCCAGTACTTC.

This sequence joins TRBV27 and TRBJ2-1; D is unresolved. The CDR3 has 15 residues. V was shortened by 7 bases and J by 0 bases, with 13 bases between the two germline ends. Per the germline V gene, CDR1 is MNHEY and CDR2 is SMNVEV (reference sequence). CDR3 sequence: CASKFGGSSYNEQFF. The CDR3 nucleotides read TGTGCCAGCAAATTTGGCGGAAGCTCCTACAATGAGCAGTTCTTC.

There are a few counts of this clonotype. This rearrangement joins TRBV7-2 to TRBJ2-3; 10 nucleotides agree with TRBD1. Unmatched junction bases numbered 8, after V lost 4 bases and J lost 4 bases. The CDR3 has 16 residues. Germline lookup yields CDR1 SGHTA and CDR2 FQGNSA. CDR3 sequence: CASSSSTGGWADTQYF. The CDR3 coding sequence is TGTGCCAGCAGCTCCTCGACAGGGGGCTGGGCAGATACGCAGTATTTT.

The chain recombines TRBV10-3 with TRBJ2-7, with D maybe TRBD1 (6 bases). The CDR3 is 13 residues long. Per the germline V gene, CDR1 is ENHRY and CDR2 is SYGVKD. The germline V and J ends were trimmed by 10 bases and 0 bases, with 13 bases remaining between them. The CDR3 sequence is CATGDTNSYEQYF. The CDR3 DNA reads TGTGCCACCGGGGACACAAACTCCTACGAGCAGTACTTC.

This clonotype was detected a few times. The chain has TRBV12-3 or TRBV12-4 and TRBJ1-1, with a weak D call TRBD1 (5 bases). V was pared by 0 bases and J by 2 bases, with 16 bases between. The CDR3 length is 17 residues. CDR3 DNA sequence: TGTGCCAGCAGTTTAGCGGTGACGAGGACATCTAACACTGAAGCTTTCTTT. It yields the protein CASSLAVTRTSNTEAFF.

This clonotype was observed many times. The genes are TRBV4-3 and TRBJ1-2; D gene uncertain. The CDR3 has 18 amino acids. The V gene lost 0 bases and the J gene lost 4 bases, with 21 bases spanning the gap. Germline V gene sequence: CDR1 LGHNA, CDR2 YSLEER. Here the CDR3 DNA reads TGCGCCAGCAGCCAAGACCACGCTCGGAGGTCCCTAGCCTATGGCTACACCTTC. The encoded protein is CASSQDHARRSLAYGYTF.

CDR3 sequence reads: CAWRGDRVTEAFF. The CDR3 DNA reads TGTGCCTGGAGGGGGGACAGGGTGACTGAAGCTTTCTTT. V usage is TRBV30 and J usage is TRBJ1-1; 9 nucleotides agree with TRBD1. This CDR3 region has 13 residues. Germline V gene sequence: CDR1 GTSNPN, CDR2 SVGIG (reference sequence). The V and J ends lost 3 bases and 5 bases, in that order; junction bases with no gene match: 4.

The CDR3 here is CASSLFGSPDSPLHF. In DNA form, the CDR3 reads TGTGCCAGCAGCTTATTCGGAAGCCCGGATTCACCCCTCCACTTT. The V call is TRBV7-9, the J call TRBJ1-6; D is ambiguous. Germline CDR1 reads SEHNR; CDR2 reads FQNEAQ (reference sequence). The germline V and J ends were trimmed by 2 bases and 8 bases, with 13 bases remaining between them. This CDR3 has 15 amino acids.

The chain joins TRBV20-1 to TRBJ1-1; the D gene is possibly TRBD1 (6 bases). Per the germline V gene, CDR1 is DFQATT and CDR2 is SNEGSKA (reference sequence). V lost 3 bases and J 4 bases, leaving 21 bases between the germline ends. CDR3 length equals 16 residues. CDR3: CSASFNTRGWGTEAFF. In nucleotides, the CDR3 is TGCAGTGCTAGTTTCAACACCAGGGGTTGGGGCACTGAAGCTTTCTTT.

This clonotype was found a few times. CDR3 nucleotides: TGTGCCTGGAGTGTACTCCACATGAACACTGAAGCTTTCTTT. It yields the protein CAWSVLHMNTEAFF. The rearrangement uses TRBV30 and TRBJ1-1; no definite D call. Germline V gene sequence: CDR1 GTSNPN, CDR2 SVGIG (reference sequence). This CDR3 has 14 amino acids. Trimming shortened V by 0 bases and J by 0 bases, and 8 bases separated the two germline ends.

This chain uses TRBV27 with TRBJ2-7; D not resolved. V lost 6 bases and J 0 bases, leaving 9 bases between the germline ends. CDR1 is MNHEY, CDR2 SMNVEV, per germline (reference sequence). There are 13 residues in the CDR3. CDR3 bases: TGTGCCAGCAGCGCACAGAACTCCTACGAGCAGTACTTC. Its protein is CASSAQNSYEQYF.